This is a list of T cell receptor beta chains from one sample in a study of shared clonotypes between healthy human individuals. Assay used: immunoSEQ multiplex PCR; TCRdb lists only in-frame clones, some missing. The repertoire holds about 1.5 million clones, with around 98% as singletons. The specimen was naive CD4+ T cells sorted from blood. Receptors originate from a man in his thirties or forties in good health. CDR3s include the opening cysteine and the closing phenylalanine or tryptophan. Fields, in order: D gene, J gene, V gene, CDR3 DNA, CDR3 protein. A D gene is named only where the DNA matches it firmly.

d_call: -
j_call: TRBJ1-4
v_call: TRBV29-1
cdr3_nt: TGCAGCGTTCGTTGGACTAATGAAAAACTGTTTTTT
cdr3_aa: CSVRWTNEKLFF

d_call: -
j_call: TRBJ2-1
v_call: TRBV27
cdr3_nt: TGTGCCAGCAGACGAGAGCAGTTCTTC
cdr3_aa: CASRREQFF

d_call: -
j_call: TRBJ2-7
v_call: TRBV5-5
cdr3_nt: TGTGCCAGCAGCTTCGTGGGTTCCACCCCCTACGAGCAGTACTTC
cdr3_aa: CASSFVGSTPYEQYF

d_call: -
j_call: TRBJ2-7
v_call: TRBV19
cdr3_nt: TGTGCCAGTAGTCCAGGGGTAAGGAGGAACGAGCAGTACTTC
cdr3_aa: CASSPGVRRNEQYF

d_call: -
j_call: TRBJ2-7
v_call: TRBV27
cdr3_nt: TGTGCCAGCAGTCCACGACAGGGAGGGGAGCAGTACTTC
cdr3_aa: CASSPRQGGEQYF

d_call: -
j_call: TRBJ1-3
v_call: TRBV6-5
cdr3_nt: TGTGCCAGCAGTGCTAGTCCCGGCTCTGGAAACACCATATATTTT
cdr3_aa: CASSASPGSGNTIYF

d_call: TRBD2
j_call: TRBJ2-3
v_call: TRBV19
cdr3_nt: TGTGCCAGTAAGCTAGCGGGAAGCACAGATACGCAGTATTTT
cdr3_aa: CASKLAGSTDTQYF

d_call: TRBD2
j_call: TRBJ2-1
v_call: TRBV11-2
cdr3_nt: TGTGCCAGCACCCAAACGAGGGATCCGGGAGGGGTCTACAATGAGCAGTTCTTC
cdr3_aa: CASTQTRDPGGVYNEQFF

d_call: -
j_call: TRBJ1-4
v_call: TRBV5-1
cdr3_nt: TGCGCCAGCAGCCGGTTACAGGGATTCCCTAATGAAAAACTGTTTTTT
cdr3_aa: CASSRLQGFPNEKLFF

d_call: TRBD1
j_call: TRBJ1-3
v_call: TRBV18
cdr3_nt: TGTGCCAGCTCACCTATTGACAGGGATGGAAACACCATATATTTT
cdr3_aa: CASSPIDRDGNTIYF